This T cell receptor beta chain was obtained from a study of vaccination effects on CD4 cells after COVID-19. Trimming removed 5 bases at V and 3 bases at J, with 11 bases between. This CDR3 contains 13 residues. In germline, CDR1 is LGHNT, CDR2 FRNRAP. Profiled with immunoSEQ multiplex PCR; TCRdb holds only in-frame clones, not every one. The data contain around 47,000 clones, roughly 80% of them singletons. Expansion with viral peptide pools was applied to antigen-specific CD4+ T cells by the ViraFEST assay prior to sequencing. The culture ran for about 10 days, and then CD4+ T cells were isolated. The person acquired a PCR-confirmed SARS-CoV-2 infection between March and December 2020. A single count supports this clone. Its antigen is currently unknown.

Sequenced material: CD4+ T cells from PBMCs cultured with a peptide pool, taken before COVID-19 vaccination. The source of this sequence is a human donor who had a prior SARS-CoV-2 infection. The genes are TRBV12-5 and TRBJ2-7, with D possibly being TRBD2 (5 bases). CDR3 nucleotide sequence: TGTGCTAGTGGTCAAGGACTGATCTACGAGCAGTACTTC. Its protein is CASGQGLIYEQYF.